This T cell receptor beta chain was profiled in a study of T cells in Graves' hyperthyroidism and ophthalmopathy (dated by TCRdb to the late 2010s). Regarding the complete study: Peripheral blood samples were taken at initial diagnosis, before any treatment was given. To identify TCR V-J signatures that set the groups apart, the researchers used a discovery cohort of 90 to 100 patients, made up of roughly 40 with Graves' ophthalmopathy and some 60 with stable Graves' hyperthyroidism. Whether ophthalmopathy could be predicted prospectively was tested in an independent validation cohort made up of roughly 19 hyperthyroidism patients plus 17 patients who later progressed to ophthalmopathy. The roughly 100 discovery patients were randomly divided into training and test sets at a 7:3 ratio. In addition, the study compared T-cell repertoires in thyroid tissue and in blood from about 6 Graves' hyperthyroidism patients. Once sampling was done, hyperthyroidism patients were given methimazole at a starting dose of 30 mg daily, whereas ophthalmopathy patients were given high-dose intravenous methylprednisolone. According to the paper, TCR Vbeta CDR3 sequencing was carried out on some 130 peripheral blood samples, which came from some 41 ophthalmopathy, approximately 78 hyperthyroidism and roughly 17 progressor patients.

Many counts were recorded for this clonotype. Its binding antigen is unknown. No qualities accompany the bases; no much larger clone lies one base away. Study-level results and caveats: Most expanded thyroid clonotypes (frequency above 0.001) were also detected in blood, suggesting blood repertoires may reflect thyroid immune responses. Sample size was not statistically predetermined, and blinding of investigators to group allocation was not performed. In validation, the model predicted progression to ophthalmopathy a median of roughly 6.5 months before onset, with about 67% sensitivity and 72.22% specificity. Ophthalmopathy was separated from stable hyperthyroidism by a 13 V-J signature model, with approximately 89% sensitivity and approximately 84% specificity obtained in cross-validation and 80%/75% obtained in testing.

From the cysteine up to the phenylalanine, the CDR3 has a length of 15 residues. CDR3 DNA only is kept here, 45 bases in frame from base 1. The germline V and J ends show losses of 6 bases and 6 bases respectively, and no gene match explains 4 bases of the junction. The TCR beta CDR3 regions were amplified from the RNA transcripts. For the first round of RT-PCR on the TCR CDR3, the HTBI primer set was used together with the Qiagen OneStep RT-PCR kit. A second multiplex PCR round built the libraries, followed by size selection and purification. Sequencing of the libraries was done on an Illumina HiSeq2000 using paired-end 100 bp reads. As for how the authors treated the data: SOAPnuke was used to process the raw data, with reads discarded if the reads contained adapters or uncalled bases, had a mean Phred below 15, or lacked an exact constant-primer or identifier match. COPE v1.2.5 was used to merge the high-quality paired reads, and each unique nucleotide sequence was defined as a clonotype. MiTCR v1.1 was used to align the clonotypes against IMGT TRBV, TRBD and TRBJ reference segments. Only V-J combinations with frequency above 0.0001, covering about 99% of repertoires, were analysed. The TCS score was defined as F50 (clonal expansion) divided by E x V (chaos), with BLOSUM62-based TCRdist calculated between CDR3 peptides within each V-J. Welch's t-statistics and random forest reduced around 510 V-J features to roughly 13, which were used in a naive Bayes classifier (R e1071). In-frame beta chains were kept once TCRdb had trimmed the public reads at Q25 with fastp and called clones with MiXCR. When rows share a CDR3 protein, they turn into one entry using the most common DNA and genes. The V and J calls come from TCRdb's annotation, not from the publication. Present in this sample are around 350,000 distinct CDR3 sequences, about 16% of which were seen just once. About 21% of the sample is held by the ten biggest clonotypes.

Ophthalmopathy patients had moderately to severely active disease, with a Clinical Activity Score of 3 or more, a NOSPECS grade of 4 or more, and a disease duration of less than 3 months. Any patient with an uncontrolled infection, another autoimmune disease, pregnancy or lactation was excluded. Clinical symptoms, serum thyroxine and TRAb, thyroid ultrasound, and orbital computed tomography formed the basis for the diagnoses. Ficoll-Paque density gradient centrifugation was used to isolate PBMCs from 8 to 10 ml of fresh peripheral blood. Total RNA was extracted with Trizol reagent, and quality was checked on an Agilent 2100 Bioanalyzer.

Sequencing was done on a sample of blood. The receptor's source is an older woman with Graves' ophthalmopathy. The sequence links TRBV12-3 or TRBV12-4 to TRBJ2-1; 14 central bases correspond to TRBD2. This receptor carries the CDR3 CASSGGLAGGNEQFF. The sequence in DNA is TGTGCCAGCAGCGGTGGACTAGCGGGAGGCAATGAGCAGTTCTTC.